These 7 T cell receptor beta chains were sequenced from one sample in a study of T-cell reconstitution after alpha-beta-depleted transplantation in children. During its preparation, the TCRbeta library received unique molecular identifiers. TCRdb reprocessed the PCR reads with MiXCR, giving one entry per CDR3 protein. The sample holds about 200,000 distinct CDR3 sequences; approximately 6.9% are singletons and the top ten take 5.5%. The source was PBMCs, collected before TCRalphabeta/CD19-depleted stem cell transplant. These receptors all come from a boy younger than 10 with acute lymphoblastic leukemia, due to receive a stem cell transplant.

In its sample, this clonotype was seen a few times. V and J are TRBV6-6 and TRBJ1-5; D unclear. This CDR3 has 12 residues. The germline gives CDR1 MNHNY, CDR2 SVGAGI (reference sequence). V was cut by 6 bases and J by 3 bases, with 6 bases left in between. In DNA, the CDR3 is TGTGCCAGCAGACTTCCCAATCAGCCCCAGCATTTT. The encoded protein is CASRLPNQPQHF.

This clonotype was seen repeatedly, ten times or more. The V call is TRBV5-1, the J call TRBJ1-1; D might be TRBD1 (5 bases). The CDR3 is 14 amino acids. Germline CDR1 is SGHRS and CDR2 is YFSETQ. Trimming took 7 bases from V and 0 from J, leaving 13 bases between them. CDR3 bases: TGCGCCAGCCCGCTCGAGGGGATGAACACTGAAGCTTTCTTT. Translating gives CASPLEGMNTEAFF.

CDR3 residues: CASSLLDRENSPLHF. CDR3 in DNA: TGTGCCAGCAGCTTACTCGACAGGGAAAATTCACCCCTCCACTTT. This rearrangement joins TRBV11-2 to TRBJ1-6, with 7 bases lining up with TRBD1. The CDR3 sequence is 15 residues long. V shed 2 bases and J 7 bases; nucleotides not matched to a gene: 5. The germline V gene encodes CDR1 SGHAT and CDR2 FQNNGV.

At least ten counts were recorded for this clonotype. This chain links TRBV12-3 or TRBV12-4 with TRBJ1-4, with unresolved D. V shed 6 bases and J shed 4 bases, with 12 bases lying between them. The CDR3 spans 14 residues. The chain's CDR3 is CASSLGPINEKLFF. The CDR3 nucleotides are TGTGCCAGCAGCCTAGGACCGATTAATGAAAAACTGTTTTTT.

This clonotype was found a few times. The rearrangement uses TRBV2 and TRBJ2-5, with 15 bases identical to TRBD2. Germline loops: CDR1 SNHLY, CDR2 FYNNEI. With V trimmed by 4 bases and J by 5 bases, 5 bases remained unmatched. The CDR3 consists of 16 residues. The CDR3 loop reads CASSVGTSGGWETQYF. CDR3 DNA sequence: TGTGCCAGCAGTGTCGGGACTAGCGGGGGGTGGGAGACCCAGTACTTC.

This clonotype has ten or more counts. The chain joins TRBV10-2 to TRBJ1-3, with D tentatively TRBD1 (5 bases). The V end lost 3 bases, the J end lost 7 bases, and 13 bases lay between the germline ends. This CDR3 is built from 14 residues. Germline V gene lookup returns CDR1 WSHSY and CDR2 SAAADI. CDR3 in amino acids: CASSEGQGVNTIYF. In nucleotides, the CDR3 is TGCGCCAGCAGTGAAGGGCAGGGAGTCAACACCATATATTTT.

This clonotype has at least ten counts. J is TRBJ2-7 and V is TRBV19; TRBD2 agrees at 12 bases. From germline, CDR1 is LNHDA and CDR2 SQIVND (reference sequence). V was pared by 4 bases and J by 5 bases, with 6 bases of the junction left unmatched. This CDR3 is 15 amino acids long. Here the CDR3 reads CASSTSGRAGDEQYF. The CDR3 DNA follows: TGTGCCAGTAGTACTAGCGGGAGGGCCGGGGACGAGCAGTACTTC.